This entry lists 21 T cell receptor beta chains sequenced from one sample in a study of post-analysis software for immune sequencing data. Whole-study results and caveats: Comparison of patients with controls showed five or six TRBV segments more frequent in patients, TRBV5-6, TRBV5-1 and TRBV20-1 among them.

Libraries were made from TCR beta cDNA, and they carried unique molecular identifiers. TCRdb reprocessed the PCR reads with MiXCR, giving one entry per CDR3 protein. The data contain approximately 730,000 distinct CDR3 sequences, around 27% of them singletons. These receptors' targets are unknown. Sequencing was carried out using blood. The receptors originated from a girl between 5 and 17 years old with multiple sclerosis.

The V and J genes are TRBV28 and TRBJ1-1; D unclear. The CDR3 contains 16 residues. V lost 3 bases and J 5 bases, leaving 19 bases between the germline ends. Germline CDR1 reads MDHEN; CDR2 reads SYDVKM. CDR3 coding DNA: TGTGCCAGCAGTTTGATTGGGGTGTTAGGAGGAACTGAAGCTTTCTTT. This encodes CASSLIGVLGGTEAFF.

This clonotype was seen many times. The V and J genes are TRBV11-2 and TRBJ2-1; the D gene could be TRBD1 or TRBD2 (6 bases each). Germline lookup yields CDR1 SGHAT and CDR2 FQNNGV. Trimming left V 5 bases short and J 7 bases short, with 15 bases between. This CDR3 contains 14 residues. CDR3 coding DNA: TGTGCCAGCAGCCCCATGGGGGCGGGGAATGAGCAGTTCTTC. Protein product: CASSPMGAGNEQFF.

This clonotype appeared many times. The CDR3 loop is CSARDPSGPRGLEQYF. For the CDR3, the DNA is TGCAGTGCTAGAGATCCTAGCGGGCCTCGGGGCCTCGAGCAGTACTTC. This chain connects TRBV20-1 to TRBJ2-7, with 8 bases aligning to TRBD2. Germline loops: CDR1 DFQATT, CDR2 SNEGSKA (reference sequence). V shed 0 bases and J 6 bases; nucleotides not matched to a gene: 13. The CDR3 runs 16 residues.

At least ten counts were recorded for this clonotype. V gene TRBV29-1 combines with J gene TRBJ1-1; D remains ambiguous. The CDR3 is 14 amino acids. Germline values: CDR1 SQVTM, CDR2 ANQGSEA. V lost 0 bases and J 1 base, leaving 9 bases between the germline ends. The CDR3 DNA is TGCAGCGTTGAAGATGGGCAGAAGAACACTGAAGCTTTCTTT. Its translation is CSVEDGQKNTEAFF.

The gene calls are TRBV2 and TRBJ2-1; 8 nucleotides line up with TRBD1. The germline CDR1 and CDR2 sequences are SNHLY and FYNNEI. The CDR3 runs 12 residues. The ends lost 5 bases at V and 9 bases at J; junction bases unmatched: 3. The CDR3 loop reads CASSRQGSEQFF. The DNA of the CDR3 is TGTGCCAGCAGTAGACAGGGGAGTGAGCAGTTCTTC.

This chain uses TRBV10-3 with TRBJ2-1, with 8 positions matching TRBD2. This CDR3 region has 13 residues. Germline V gives CDR1 ENHRY, CDR2 SYGVKD. Trimming took 7 bases from V and 8 from J; bases not matched to a gene: 7. The CDR3 nucleotides are TGTGCCATCAAACGGGAGGGCCGGGATGAGCAGTTCTTC. Translated: CAIKREGRDEQFF.

This clonotype was observed many times. The chain joins TRBV6-1 to TRBJ2-7; D might be TRBD2 (5 bases). CDR1 is MNHNS, CDR2 SASEGT, per germline. Trimming cost V 6 bases and J 2 bases, with 11 bases left between them. The CDR3 is 13 residues long. The CDR3 region is CASSQEGPYEQYF. The CDR3 nucleotides read TGTGCCAGCAGCCAAGAGGGCCCCTACGAGCAGTACTTC.

The V and J genes are TRBV6-5 and TRBJ2-3; TRBD2 might be the D (6 bases). Germline CDR1 reads MNHEY; CDR2 reads SVGAGI. The CDR3 length is 15 residues. V was clipped by 6 bases and J by 5 bases, with 18 bases between them. The CDR3 loop is CASRRLETDRDTQYF. The CDR3 bases are TGTGCCAGCAGACGACTAGAAACAGACAGAGATACGCAGTATTTT.

V and J are TRBV6-6 and TRBJ1-2; D call uncertain. Germline CDR1 reads MNHNY; CDR2 reads SVGAGI (reference sequence). V gave up 6 bases and J gave up 5 bases, with 10 bases separating them. CDR3 size: 12 residues. CDR3 coding DNA: TGTGCCAGCAGGTTCCAGCAGTATGGCTACACCTTC. Translating it yields CASRFQQYGYTF.

In its sample, this clonotype was seen a few times. This sequence joins TRBV10-3 and TRBJ2-2; no clear D. This CDR3 has 14 residues. CDR1 and CDR2 from the germline V gene are ENHRY and SYGVKD. V was shortened by 4 bases and J by 6 bases, with 12 bases between the two germline ends. The CDR3 reads CAISAEGISGELFF. CDR3 coding DNA: TGTGCCATCAGTGCGGAAGGGATCTCCGGGGAGCTGTTTTTT.

The rearrangement joins TRBV6-5 to TRBJ1-5; D is undetermined. With 7 bases removed from V and 3 bases from J, the gap between germline ends came to 10 bases. CDR1 and CDR2 from the germline V gene are MNHEY and SVGAGI. The CDR3 has 13 amino acids. DNA for the CDR3: TGTGCCAGCACAGTGGGATACAATCAGCCCCAGCATTTT. Its translation: CASTVGYNQPQHF.

This clonotype has just one count. This chain uses TRBV20-1 with TRBJ2-1, with D possibly being TRBD2 (5 bases). The CDR3 spans 15 residues. V was cut by 6 bases and J by 1 base, with 16 bases left in between. CDR1 and CDR2 from the germline V gene are DFQATT and SNEGSKA (reference sequence). CDR3 sequence reads: CSAQRRAGSYNEQFF. In DNA form, the CDR3 reads TGCAGTGCACAGCGGCGGGCCGGGTCCTACAATGAGCAGTTCTTC.

V usage is TRBV4-3 and J usage is TRBJ2-4, with a possible D match to TRBD1 (5 bases). The J call may be wrong; the DNA end is better matched by TRBJ2-7. The CDR3 is 14 amino acids. Germline V gene data show CDR1 as LGHNA and CDR2 as YSLEER. DNA of the CDR3: TGCGCCAGCAGCCAAGTCCAGGGATTCTACGAGCAGTACTTC. This sequence encodes CASSQVQGFYEQYF.

The chain carries TRBV4-3 and TRBJ2-1; D might be TRBD1 (5 bases). V was clipped by 0 bases and J by 7 bases, with 16 bases between them. Germline loops: CDR1 LGHNA, CDR2 YSLEER. The CDR3 contains 16 residues. CDR3 region: CASSQDPGIAPNEQFF. For the CDR3, the DNA is TGCGCCAGCAGCCAAGACCCAGGGATAGCACCAAATGAGCAGTTCTTC.

This clonotype was seen only a few times. The rearrangement joins TRBV25-1 to TRBJ2-1; no clear D. In germline, CDR1 is MGHDK, CDR2 SYGVNS. This CDR3 has 16 amino acids. V shed 3 bases and J shed 4 bases, with 16 bases lying between them. CDR3 DNA sequence: TGTGCCAGCAGTGACCACCGGGCCACCATTTACAATGAGCAGTTCTTC. It encodes CASSDHRATIYNEQFF. The full variable domain, with the rest looked up from reference TRBV25-1 and TRBJ2-1, is EADIYQTPRYLVIGTGKKITLECSQTMGHDKMYWYQQDPGMELHLIHYSYGVNSTEKGDLSSESTVSRIRTEHFPLTLESARPSHTSQYLCASSDHRATIYNEQFFGPGTRLTVL.

This chain joins TRBV4-3 and TRBJ2-3; a possible D gene is TRBD1 (5 bases). CDR1 is LGHNA, CDR2 YSLEER, per germline. The germline V and J ends were trimmed by 0 bases and 0 bases, with 13 bases remaining between them. This CDR3 contains 17 residues. CDR3 protein: CASSQDWEQASTDTQYF. The CDR3 DNA sequence: TGCGCCAGCAGCCAAGATTGGGAACAGGCCAGCACAGATACGCAGTATTTT.

This clonotype has a single count. The chain combines TRBV29-1 with TRBJ1-1; D ambiguous. The CDR3 loop spans 11 amino acids. The V end was cut by 3 bases, the J end by 4 bases, with 6 bases between. In germline, CDR1 is SQVTM, CDR2 ANQGSEA. The CDR3 region has the DNA TGCAGCGTTGAGTTGAGCACTGAAGCTTTCTTT. Translated, it gives CSVELSTEAFF.

This clonotype was detected only a few times. The chain couples TRBV6-2 or TRBV6-3 to TRBJ2-1; 7 bases agree with TRBD2. CDR1 and CDR2 (germline): MNHEY, SVGEGT. With V trimmed by 2 bases and J by 11 bases, 6 bases remained unmatched. The CDR3 covers 13 residues. The CDR3 coding sequence is TGTGCCAGCAGTTACGGGTCCGGGAGGAAGCAGTTCTTC. This gives the protein CASSYGSGRKQFF.

The J gene is TRBJ2-1, the V gene TRBV24-1, with D hard to call. The length of the CDR3 is 11 residues. Germline V gives CDR1 KGHDR, CDR2 SFDVKD. V was trimmed by 8 bases and J by 9 bases, leaving 10 bases between them. CDR3 DNA sequence: TGTGCCACCACTGACTTTGGTGAGCAGTTCTTC. Encoded protein: CATTDFGEQFF.

The V and J genes are TRBV18 and TRBJ1-2; maybe TRBD1 (5 bases). The CDR3 runs 13 residues. Looked up from germline, CDR1 is KGHSH and CDR2 is LQKENI. Trimming removed 4 bases from V and 7 bases from J, with 13 bases in between. CDR3 DNA sequence: TGTGCCAGCTCACTAGGGGTGGAAGGTGGCTACACCTTC. As protein: CASSLGVEGGYTF.

This clonotype was picked up a small number of times. This chain joins TRBV6-5 and TRBJ1-4; TRBD1 aligns across 8 bases. Germline loops: CDR1 MNHEY, CDR2 SVGAGI. This CDR3 comprises 16 residues. Losses at the gene ends were 4 bases for V and 5 bases for J; bases not matched to a gene: 9. CDR3 amino acids: CASSSPATGDNEKLFF. Written as DNA, the CDR3 is TGTGCCAGCAGTTCCCCCGCGACAGGGGACAATGAAAAACTGTTTTTT.